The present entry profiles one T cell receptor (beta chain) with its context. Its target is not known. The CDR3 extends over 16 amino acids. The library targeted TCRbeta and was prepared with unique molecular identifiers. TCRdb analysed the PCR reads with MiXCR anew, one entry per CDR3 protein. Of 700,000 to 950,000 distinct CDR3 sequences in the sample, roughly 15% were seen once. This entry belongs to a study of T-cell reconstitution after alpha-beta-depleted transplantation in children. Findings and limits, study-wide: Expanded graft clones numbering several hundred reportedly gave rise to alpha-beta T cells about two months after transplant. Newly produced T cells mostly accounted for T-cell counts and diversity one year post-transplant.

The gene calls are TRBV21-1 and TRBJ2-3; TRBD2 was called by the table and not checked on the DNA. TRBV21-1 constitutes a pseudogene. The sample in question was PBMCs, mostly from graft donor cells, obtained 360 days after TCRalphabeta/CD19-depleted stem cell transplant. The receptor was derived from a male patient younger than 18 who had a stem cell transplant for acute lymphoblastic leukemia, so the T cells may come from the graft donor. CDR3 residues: CASSKNPSGREDTQYF. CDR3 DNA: TGTGCCAGCAGCAAAAACCCTAGCGGGAGGGAGGATACGCAGTATTTT.